This T cell receptor (beta chain) was captured in a study of blood T cells in healthy people across ages. For the second PCR, which ran for roughly 7 to 11 cycles, a sample-barcoded 5' primer and a J-beta primer mix were used. TCRdb re-derived calls from the 5' RACE reads in MiXCR, one entry per CDR3 protein. This sample has some 1.4 million distinct CDR3 sequences, with approximately 40% found just once. As to this clonotype: The antigen remains undetermined. At one boundary the junction diverges from the germline segment, which might be a read error.

Investigators took around 11 milliliters of peripheral blood from every donor. The authors extracted at least 6 micrograms of total RNA per sample. Germline V gene lookup returns CDR1 SGHRS and CDR2 YFSETQ. This CDR3 is built from 15 residues. Study observations and caveats: From one million sequenced T cells, diversity estimates were lower bounds.

The V and J genes are TRBV5-1 and TRBJ2-5, with no clear D. Material: blood. The source is a woman under 30 in good health. CDR3 residues: CVSSFTGGSQETQYF. CDR3 DNA sequence: TGCGTCAGCAGCTTTACTGGCGGATCCCAAGAGACCCAGTACTTC. Together with reference TRBV5-1 and TRBJ2-5, the CDR3 gives the full variable domain: KAGVTQTPRYLIKTRGQQVTLSCSPISGHRSVSWYQQTPGQGLQFLFEYFSETQRNKGNFPGRFSGRQFSNSRSEMNVSTLELGDSALYLCVSSFTGGSQETQYFGPGTRLLVL.